The 29 T cell receptor beta chains reported below all come from one sample, sequenced in a study of T cells in Graves' hyperthyroidism and ophthalmopathy. From RNA transcripts, TCR beta CDR3 regions were amplified. Carried out on the TCR CDR3, a first-round RT-PCR used the HTBI primer set. TCRdb independently ran MiXCR on the multiplex PCR reads; one entry per CDR3 protein. The sample lists about 420,000 distinct CDR3 sequences, roughly an eighth occurring once. The specimen sequenced was blood. All receptors come from a woman between 18 and 29 years old with Graves' hyperthyroidism.

In the case of this clonotype: A much larger clone sits a single nucleotide away, making a read error possible. The V call is TRBV6-1, the J call TRBJ1-5; 7 nucleotides agree with TRBD1. Germline V gene sequence: CDR1 MNHNS, CDR2 SASEGT. J lost 3 bases, V lost 10 bases, and 12 bases had no gene match. The CDR3 is made up of 15 amino acids. The CDR3 region has the DNA TGTGCCATCACCCCCGGGGGACAGATCAATCAGCCCCAGCATTTT. It codes for CAITPGGQINQPQHF.

This clonotype was picked up many times. The CDR3 loop reads CASSVIAASTDTQYF. The CDR3 DNA reads TGTGCCAGCAGCGTAATTGCGGCTAGCACAGATACGCAGTATTTT. This chain links TRBV9 with TRBJ2-3; D ambiguous. Germline loops: CDR1 SGDLS, CDR2 YYNGEE. Trimming shortened V by 1 base and J by 0 bases, and 9 bases separated the two germline ends. CDR3 size: 15 residues.

This clonotype was seen at least ten times. The V gene is TRBV30, the J gene TRBJ2-1, with 11 nucleotides matching TRBD2. The CDR3 is made up of 17 amino acids. The V segment lost 0 bases and the J segment 6 bases; nucleotides outside the gene matches: 10. CDR1 is GTSNPN and CDR2 is SVGIG in the germline V gene (reference sequence). CDR3 residues: CAWSVIPGLADFNEQFF. In DNA form, the CDR3 reads TGTGCCTGGAGTGTTATTCCGGGACTAGCGGACTTCAATGAGCAGTTCTTC.

This clonotype occurred many times. The chain joins TRBV5-6 to TRBJ1-2; D is undetermined. From germline, CDR1 is SGHDT and CDR2 YYEEEE. Trimming took off 0 bases at V and 7 bases at J, with 10 bases between the two ends. This CDR3 is built from 13 residues. CDR3 sequence: CASSLGAGGGYTF. Here the CDR3 DNA reads TGTGCCAGCAGCTTGGGGGCCGGAGGTGGCTACACCTTC.

This clonotype was counted ten times or more. The chain joins TRBV3-1 to TRBJ2-5, with D tentatively TRBD2 (5 bases). The V and J ends lost 2 bases and 5 bases respectively, with 18 bases between them. The CDR3 is made up of 16 amino acids. The germline V gene encodes CDR1 LGHDT and CDR2 YNNKEL (reference sequence). The CDR3 loop reads CASSQRGGLGRETQYF. The CDR3 DNA follows: TGTGCCAGCAGCCAAAGAGGAGGATTGGGAAGGGAGACCCAGTACTTC.

This clonotype was detected only a few times. The rearrangement links TRBV19 to TRBJ2-6; 7 nucleotides line up with TRBD1. The V gene end was trimmed by 4 bases and the J gene end by 0 bases; junction bases not matched to a gene: 6. Looked up from germline, CDR1 is LNHDA and CDR2 is SQIVND (reference sequence). The CDR3 totals 17 residues. CDR3 sequence reads: CASSSRDRRSGANVLTF. The CDR3 bases are TGTGCCAGTAGTAGCCGGGACAGACGCTCTGGGGCCAACGTCCTGACTTTC.

This clonotype showed up many times. J is TRBJ2-7 and V is TRBV7-9; D tentatively reads TRBD1 or TRBD2 (5 bases each). Trimming left V 4 bases short and J 0 bases short, with 16 bases between. The V gene's germline CDR1 is SEHNR and CDR2 FQNEAQ (reference sequence). This CDR3 comprises 16 residues. The CDR3 coding sequence is TGTGCCAGCAGCTCATCCGGGACGCACCGCTCCTACGAGCAGTACTTC. Its translation: CASSSSGTHRSYEQYF.

Turning to this clonotype: A single base separates this from a much larger clone, so it may be a read error. V is TRBV3-1 and J is TRBJ2-5; TRBD2 matches 9 bases. The CDR3 consists of 16 residues. V was clipped by 0 bases and J by 6 bases; unmatched bases: 8. The germline CDR1 and CDR2 sequences are LGHDT and YNNKEL (reference sequence). CDR3 nucleotide sequence: TGTGCCAGCAGCCAAGACCCGATAGCGGGAGTTAAGACCCAGTACTTC. This codes for CASSQDPIAGVKTQYF.

This clonotype was observed at least ten times. The rearrangement links TRBV11-2 to TRBJ2-3; 9 bases match TRBD2. Trimming cost V 1 base and J 5 bases; bases outside gene matches: 7. The CDR3 runs to 16 residues. The germline V gene has CDR1 SGHAT and CDR2 FQNNGV. The CDR3 is CASSLGNSGSVDTQYF. For the CDR3, the DNA is TGTGCCAGCAGCTTAGGGAATAGCGGGAGTGTAGATACGCAGTATTTT.

The sample holds many counts of this clonotype. V usage is TRBV7-3 and J usage is TRBJ2-1, with 7 bases fitting TRBD2. The trim removed 5 bases at V and 3 bases at J, leaving 7 bases unmatched. The CDR3 spans 15 residues. Germline V CDR1 and CDR2: SGHTA, FQGTGA. DNA for the CDR3: TGTGCCAGCAGCCCGGGGGGAGGGGTCTACAATGAGCAGTTCTTC. It yields the protein CASSPGGGVYNEQFF. Full variable domain (outside the CDR3, taken from reference TRBV7-3 and TRBJ2-1): GAGVSQTPSNKVTEKGKYVELRCDPISGHTALYWYRQSLGQGPEFLIYFQGTGAADDSGLPNDRFFAVRPEGSVSTLKIQRTERGDSAVYLCASSPGGGVYNEQFFGPGTRLTVL.

This clonotype turned up a few times. V and J are TRBV20-1 and TRBJ1-1, with D tentatively TRBD1 (5 bases). This CDR3 has 13 residues. The V gene lost 4 bases and the J gene lost 4 bases, with 13 bases spanning the gap. CDR1 and CDR2 from the germline V gene are DFQATT and SNEGSKA (reference sequence). CDR3 sequence (DNA): TGCAGTGCTATTTTGGGGGGGGGCACTGAAGCTTTCTTT. Translated, it gives CSAILGGGTEAFF.

This clonotype has a count of ten or more. V gene TRBV5-6 combines with J gene TRBJ1-5; D is undetermined. CDR1 SGHDT and CDR2 YYEEEE come from the germline V gene. The CDR3 sequence is 13 residues long. The germline V and J ends were trimmed by 1 base and 6 bases, with 8 bases remaining between them. In nucleotides, the CDR3 is TGTGCCAGCAGCTTGAACAGAGGTCAGCCCCAGCATTTT. Its protein product is CASSLNRGQPQHF.

At least ten counts were recorded for this clonotype. The V gene is TRBV20-1, the J gene TRBJ2-2; 7 nucleotides line up with TRBD2. CDR1 and CDR2 from the germline V gene are DFQATT and SNEGSKA (reference sequence). This CDR3 region has 16 residues. Trimming removed 2 bases from V and 3 bases from J; junction bases left unmatched: 9. The CDR3 region is CSARTRGREDTGELFF. CDR3 DNA sequence: TGCAGTGCTAGAACCCGGGGACGGGAGGACACCGGGGAGCTGTTTTTT.

This clonotype was counted ten times or more. The V gene is TRBV28, the J gene TRBJ1-1, with D unresolved. CDR3 size: 14 residues. Per germline, CDR1 MDHEN and CDR2 SYDVKM. V dropped 1 base and J dropped 0 bases, with 6 bases sitting between them. CDR3: CASSLSGLNTEAFF. For the CDR3, the DNA is TGTGCCAGCAGTTTATCTGGTTTGAACACTGAAGCTTTCTTT.

In this sample, this clonotype turned up many times. The rearrangement joins TRBV2 to TRBJ2-7, with 8 bases aligning to TRBD1. V was pared by 6 bases and J by 6 bases, with 10 bases of the junction left unmatched. This CDR3 is 14 amino acids long. The germline V gene has CDR1 SNHLY and CDR2 FYNNEI. The CDR3 sequence is CASSLQGAQSEQYF. CDR3 in DNA: TGTGCCAGCAGCCTGCAGGGGGCGCAAAGCGAGCAGTACTTC.

This clonotype was seen ten or more times. This chain links TRBV12-3 or TRBV12-4 with TRBJ2-2; 7 bases map to TRBD1. Losses at the gene ends were 3 bases for V and 0 bases for J; bases not matched to a gene: 7. There are 17 residues in the CDR3. DNA of the CDR3: TGTGCCAGCAGTTTTCGAACCGACAGGGCGAACACCGGGGAGCTGTTTTTT. It encodes CASSFRTDRANTGELFF.

This clonotype was recorded at least ten times. V gene TRBV10-3 combines with J gene TRBJ1-5; D remains unclear. This CDR3 region has 12 residues. With 6 bases removed from V and 5 bases from J, the gap between germline ends came to 8 bases. Germline V lookup: CDR1 ENHRY, CDR2 SYGVKD. The CDR3 loop reads CAIRDEDQPQHF. Here the CDR3 DNA reads TGTGCCATCAGGGATGAAGATCAGCCCCAGCATTTT.

This clonotype was detected many times. The J gene is TRBJ2-1, the V gene TRBV28; D is possibly TRBD1 or TRBD2 (5 bases each). With 4 bases removed from V and 7 bases from J, the gap between germline ends came to 17 bases. The CDR3 loop spans 15 amino acids. Germline CDR1 is MDHEN and CDR2 is SYDVKM. The CDR3 is CASSYRTAGSNEQFF. Written as DNA, the CDR3 is TGTGCCAGCAGTTATCGGACGGCAGGGAGTAATGAGCAGTTCTTC.

Remarks on this clonotype: A much larger clone lies one base from this, so it may be a read error. The rearrangement joins TRBV27 to TRBJ1-5, with D perhaps TRBD1 (5 bases). Deletions cut 7 bases from V and 5 bases from J, with 21 bases between. The CDR3 contains 16 residues. The germline gives CDR1 MNHEY, CDR2 SMNVEV (reference sequence). The CDR3 nucleotides are TGTGCCAGCACCTCCACAGGATCGGGGAGCGATCAGCCCCAGCATTTT. Translating gives CASTSTGSGSDQPQHF.

Written as DNA, the CDR3 is TGTGCCAGCAGCTTAGCGGGGACAGGGGGCATTCCGGGCTACACCTTC. Encoded protein: CASSLAGTGGIPGYTF. The chain recombines TRBV7-2 with TRBJ1-2; 12 bases align to TRBD1. This CDR3 has 16 residues. From germline, CDR1 is SGHTA and CDR2 FQGNSA. J lost 8 bases, V lost 0 bases, and 7 bases had no gene match. Full variable domain (rest looked up from reference TRBV7-2 and TRBJ1-2): GAGVSQSPSNKVTEKGKDVELRCDPISGHTALYWYRQSLGQGLEFLIYFQGNSAPDKSGLPSDRFSAERTGGSVSTLTIQRTQQEDSAVYLCASSLAGTGGIPGYTFGSGTRLTVV.

The table lists this clonotype with many counts. This chain joins TRBV3-1 and TRBJ2-1, with TRBD2 identical over 10 bases. Germline CDR1 is LGHDT and CDR2 is YNNKEL (reference sequence). V shed 5 bases and J 6 bases; nucleotides not matched to a gene: 13. CDR3 size: 17 residues. CDR3 sequence (DNA): TGTGCCAGCAGCGCAAGACTAGCGGGTGCCTTCGGCAATGAGCAGTTCTTC. This encodes CASSARLAGAFGNEQFF.

A few counts support this clonotype. This rearrangement joins TRBV19 to TRBJ1-2; possibly TRBD1 for D (6 bases). Germline V gene data show CDR1 as LNHDA and CDR2 as SQIVND (reference sequence). This CDR3 has 13 residues. Trimming stripped 3 bases from V and 4 bases from J, with 9 bases between. CDR3 amino acids: CASSMGGLYGYTF. Written as DNA, the CDR3 is TGTGCCAGTAGTATGGGGGGGCTCTATGGCTACACCTTC.

Ten or more counts support this clonotype. V gene TRBV12-3 or TRBV12-4 combines with J gene TRBJ2-1; 11 bases match TRBD2. This CDR3 contains 16 residues. Trimming at V came to 3 bases and at J to 4 bases, leaving 5 bases not matched to a gene. The CDR3 is CASSLVAGGSYNEQFF. The CDR3 DNA follows: TGTGCCAGCAGTTTGGTAGCGGGAGGGTCTTACAATGAGCAGTTCTTC.

The chain recombines TRBV18 with TRBJ2-4; 11 nucleotides line up with TRBD2. This CDR3 region has 18 residues. With 4 bases clipped from V and 6 bases from J, the junction kept 14 bases outside the gene matches. Looked up from germline, CDR1 is KGHSH and CDR2 is LQKENI. CDR3 sequence reads: CASSLQVLAGGPGNIQYF. As DNA, the CDR3 is TGTGCCAGCTCACTCCAGGTCTTAGCGGGAGGGCCGGGAAACATTCAGTACTTC.

This clonotype was detected many times. This chain connects TRBV11-2 to TRBJ1-6; 9 nucleotides align to TRBD1. Per germline, CDR1 SGHAT and CDR2 FQNNGV. The CDR3 runs 13 residues. Losses at the gene ends were 11 bases for V and 8 bases for J; bases not matched to a gene: 7. CDR3 DNA sequence: TGTGCCGGCCGGGACAGGGATCATTCACCCCTCCACTTT. It codes for CAGRDRDHSPLHF.

Concerning this clonotype: Its ends do not fully match the called genes, so a read error is possible. This chain uses TRBV11-3 with TRBJ2-3; D tentatively fits TRBD1 or TRBD2 (5 bases each). Germline CDR1 is SGHNT and CDR2 is YENEEA. The CDR3 sequence is 15 residues long. Here the CDR3 DNA reads TGTGCCAGCAGTTATGGTGGTTCTAGCACAGGTACGCAGTATTTT. Translating it yields CASSYGGSSTGTQYF.

The table lists this clonotype with a few counts. The chain combines TRBV28 with TRBJ1-2; a weak D match, TRBD1 (5 bases). V dropped 4 bases and J dropped 5 bases, with 14 bases sitting between them. CDR3 length equals 14 residues. Germline CDR1 is MDHEN and CDR2 is SYDVKM. As DNA, the CDR3 is TGTGCCAGCAGTTCCCCTACAGGATGGTATGGCTACACCTTC. This translates into CASSSPTGWYGYTF.

This clonotype appeared many times. The V and J genes are TRBV28 and TRBJ1-2, with D tentatively TRBD1 (6 bases). Per germline, CDR1 MDHEN and CDR2 SYDVKM. The germline V and J ends were trimmed by 7 bases and 2 bases, with 11 bases remaining between them. This CDR3 is built from 13 residues. DNA for the CDR3: TGTGCCAGCACCTTAGACAGGAACTATGGCTACACCTTC. This sequence encodes CASTLDRNYGYTF.

This clonotype showed up many times. The gene calls are TRBV20-1 and TRBJ1-4, with D possibly being TRBD1 (5 bases). Trimming removed 2 bases from V and 4 bases from J, with 11 bases in between. The V gene's germline CDR1 is DFQATT and CDR2 SNEGSKA (reference sequence). The CDR3 loop spans 14 amino acids. The CDR3: CSARRGGGNEKLFF. CDR3 sequence (DNA): TGCAGTGCTAGAAGGGGTGGAGGTAATGAAAAACTGTTTTTT.